Listed below are T cell receptor beta chains from one sample, sequenced in a study of T cell responses to AZD1222 COVID-19 vaccine. Profiling relied on immunoSEQ multiplex PCR, and the TCRdb table lists in-frame clones only, not all of them. Here the sample spans approximately 120,000 clones, about 88% being singletons. The source material was peripheral blood, sampled on day 0 of AZD1222 vaccination. The receptors stem from an adult in good health. The CDR3 runs from the conserved cysteine through the conserved F or W. The D gene is left open where the match is weak. Size values are once, few and many counts, or a class for expanded clones, and some rows have none.

CDR3 length	J gene	V gene	D gene	clone size	CDR3 protein	CDR3 DNA
13	TRBJ2-3	TRBV29-1	-	-	CSVERGGTDTQYF	TGCAGCGTTGAACGGGGAGGAACAGATACGCAGTATTTT
15	TRBJ1-4	TRBV19	TRBD1	-	CASSHLQGIGEKLFF	TGTGCCAGTAGCCACCTACAGGGGATTGGGGAAAAACTGTTTTTT
17	TRBJ1-2	TRBV21-1	-	-	CASSIVHCGVWESGYTF	TGTGCCAGCAGCATAGTTCATTGCGGGGTTTGGGAGAGTGGCTACACCTTC
12	TRBJ2-3	TRBV7-2	-	-	CASSPDTDTQYF	TGTGCCAGCTCGCCCGACACAGATACGCAGTATTTT
13	TRBJ1-2	TRBV10-2	-	once	CASSDKGHYGYTF	TGCGCCAGCAGTGACAAGGGTCACTATGGCTACACCTTC
15	TRBJ2-1	TRBV28	-	-	CASSLAQGWANEQFF	TGTGCCAGCAGTTTAGCACAGGGATGGGCCAATGAGCAGTTCTTC
15	TRBJ2-2	TRBV3-1/TRBV3-2	TRBD2	-	CASSYGLAGTGELFF	TGTGCCAGCAGCTACGGACTAGCGGGAACCGGGGAGCTGTTTTTT
13	TRBJ1-5	TRBV24-1	-	few	CATSGDSNQPQHF	TGTGCCACCAGTGGGGACAGCAATCAGCCCCAGCATTTT
16	TRBJ1-1	TRBV19	TRBD1	-	CASSQNRGGLNTEAFF	TGTGCCAGTAGCCAGAACAGGGGAGGTTTGAACACTGAAGCTTTCTTT
12	TRBJ2-7	TRBV7-2	-	once	CASSSLGVQVGF	TGTGCCAGCAGCTCCCTAGGGGTCCAAGTGGGCTTC
14	TRBJ1-2	TRBV19	-	-	CASSIAGTNYGYTF	TGTGCCAGTAGTATAGCAGGGACCAACTATGGCTACACCTTC
15	TRBJ1-1	TRBV29-1	-	-	CSVRPRGEADTEAFF	TGCAGCGTCAGACCCCGGGGGGAAGCTGACACTGAAGCTTTCTTT
15	TRBJ1-1	TRBV2	TRBD1	-	CASRDRTGMNTEAFF	TGTGCCAGCAGAGATAGGACAGGGATGAACACTGAAGCTTTCTTT
14	TRBJ1-4	TRBV6-5	-	-	CASSYLAGSEKLFF	TGTGCCAGCAGTTACTTGGCAGGGAGTGAAAAACTGTTTTTT
16	TRBJ2-3	TRBV4-1	TRBD2	once	CASSPTSGRATDTQYF	TGCGCCAGCAGCCCGACTAGCGGGAGGGCCACAGATACGCAGTATTTT
15	TRBJ1-1	TRBV18	-	-	CASSPTQGKLTEAFF	TGTGCCAGCTCACCTACCCAGGGGAAACTGACTGAAGCTTTCTTT
16	TRBJ2-3	TRBV9	-	-	CASSVLAGHLTDTQYF	TGTGCCAGCAGCGTTCTCGCGGGCCACCTCACAGATACGCAGTATTTT
16	TRBJ1-1	TRBV28	-	-	CASSLKRWWGGTEAFF	TGTGCCAGCAGTTTAAAACGGTGGTGGGGGGGCACTGAAGCTTTCTTT
14	TRBJ1-5	TRBV6-5	TRBD1	-	CASMGPGGHQPQHF	TGTGCCAGCATGGGGCCAGGGGGACATCAGCCCCAGCATTTT
14	TRBJ2-2	TRBV11-2	-	-	CASSLELNTGELFF	TGTGCCAGCAGCTTAGAACTAAACACCGGGGAGCTGTTTTTT
15	TRBJ1-1	TRBV6-2/TRBV6-3	TRBD1	-	CASSSGTGWSTEAFF	TGTGCCAGCAGTTCCGGGACAGGGTGGAGCACTGAAGCTTTCTTT
15	TRBJ1-3	TRBV6-6	-	-	CASSYSIDRGNTIYF	TGTGCCAGCAGTTACTCGATCGACAGGGGAAACACCATATATTTT
14	TRBJ1-1	TRBV7-2	-	once	CASSLQALNTEAFF	TGTGCCAGCAGCTTACAGGCTTTGAACACTGAAGCTTTCTTT
15	TRBJ2-7	TRBV24-1	-	-	CATSDKTASSYEQYF	TGTGCCACCAGTGATAAGACAGCCTCCTCCTACGAGCAGTACTTC
15	TRBJ2-7	TRBV18	TRBD1	-	CASSPGTEASYEQYF	TGTGCCAGCTCACCAGGGACAGAGGCTTCCTACGAGCAGTACTTC
16	TRBJ2-3	TRBV6-2/TRBV6-3	TRBD2	-	CASSYPGLAGGDTQYF	TGTGCCAGCAGTTACCCGGGACTAGCGGGGGGCGATACGCAGTATTTT
15	TRBJ1-3	TRBV7-3	-	-	CASSPGQGAGNTIYF	TGTGCCAGCAGCCCGGGGCAGGGCGCTGGAAACACCATATATTTT
15	TRBJ1-3	TRBV7-2	TRBD1	-	CASSLFQGVGNTIYF	TGTGCCAGCAGCTTATTCCAGGGGGTTGGAAACACCATATATTTT
16	TRBJ1-5	TRBV6-2/TRBV6-3	TRBD1	-	CASSYSDRGLNQPQHF	TGTGCCAGCAGTTACTCTGACAGGGGTCTCAATCAGCCCCAGCATTTT
18	TRBJ2-3	TRBV18	-	once	CASSRAYGPGGPGDTQYF	TGTGCCAGCTCACGGGCTTACGGTCCGGGCGGGCCCGGCGATACGCAGTATTTT
15	TRBJ1-3	TRBV19	-	-	CASSVGTLGRNTIYF	TGTGCCAGTAGTGTCGGGACACTCGGAAGAAACACCATATATTTT
16	TRBJ2-7	TRBV7-9	TRBD2	once	CASSLGLAGRSYEQYF	TGTGCCAGCAGCTTGGGGCTAGCGGGACGGTCCTACGAGCAGTACTTC
16	TRBJ2-3	TRBV6-2/TRBV6-3	TRBD2	-	CASSYGGSGDGDTQYF	TGTGCCAGCAGTTACGGCGGTAGCGGGGATGGGGATACGCAGTATTTT
14	TRBJ1-5	TRBV24-1	TRBD1	once	CATSDSRGSQPQHF	TGTGCCACCAGTGATTCCAGGGGGTCTCAGCCCCAGCATTTT
15	TRBJ1-6	TRBV5-6	-	-	CASSLAPGGNSPLHF	TGTGCCAGCAGCTTGGCCCCGGGGGGCAATTCACCCCTCCACTTT
15	TRBJ1-6	TRBV18	-	-	CASSPDRQPWGPLHF	TGTGCCAGCTCACCAGACAGGCAACCATGGGGACCCCTCCACTTT
14	TRBJ2-2	TRBV29-1	-	-	CSVVHQGNTGELFF	TGCAGCGTTGTCCACCAGGGGAACACCGGGGAGCTGTTTTTT
15	TRBJ2-7	TRBV9	TRBD1	-	CASSPPRGQGVEQYF	TGTGCCAGCAGCCCCCCCCGGGGACAGGGGGTTGAGCAGTACTTC
15	TRBJ2-2	TRBV7-2	-	-	CASSLAPRATGELFF	TGTGCCAGCAGCTTAGCGCCGAGGGCCACCGGGGAGCTGTTTTTT
15	TRBJ1-5	TRBV7-8	-	-	CASSPGTPLNQPQHF	TGTGCCAGCAGCCCCGGGACACCTCTCAATCAGCCCCAGCATTTT
16	TRBJ2-7	TRBV7-8	TRBD2	-	CASSSSRSGSSYEQYF	TGTGCCAGCAGCTCCTCTCGTAGCGGGAGCTCCTACGAGCAGTACTTC
14	TRBJ1-2	TRBV6-4	-	-	CASSPGLLNYGYTF	TGTGCCAGCAGCCCCGGACTCCTTAACTATGGCTACACCTTC
15	TRBJ1-3	TRBV7-9	TRBD1	-	CASSPDRGTGNTIYF	TGTGCCAGCAGCCCGGACAGGGGCACTGGAAACACCATATATTTT
16	TRBJ2-7	TRBV5-1	TRBD2	-	CASSLTLAGGTYEQYF	TGCGCCAGCAGCTTGACCTTAGCGGGAGGCACCTACGAGCAGTACTTC
16	TRBJ1-1	TRBV24-1	-	once	CATSEPERGLNTEAFF	TGTGCCACCAGTGAGCCCGAACGGGGGTTGAACACTGAAGCTTTCTTT
15	TRBJ2-7	TRBV4-1	-	-	CASSQESLASYEQYF	TGCGCCAGCAGCCAAGAAAGTCTAGCTTCCTACGAGCAGTACTTC
15	TRBJ1-2	TRBV28	TRBD1	-	CASSLIDRGLSGYTF	TGTGCCAGCAGTTTGATTGACAGGGGCCTCTCTGGCTACACCTTC
15	TRBJ2-3	TRBV4-1	-	-	CASSQDTGVTDTQYF	TGCGCCAGCAGCCAAGATACCGGCGTCACAGATACGCAGTATTTT
15	TRBJ2-1	TRBV9	TRBD2	once	CASSESGSTYNEQFF	TGTGCCAGCAGCGAGAGCGGGAGTACTTACAATGAGCAGTTCTTC
15	TRBJ1-4	TRBV7-9	-	-	CASSPTGSGGEKLFF	TGTGCCAGCAGCCCCACAGGATCCGGCGGTGAAAAACTGTTTTTT
19	TRBJ1-1	TRBV24-1	-	-	CATSDRGGLIFPNNTEAFF	TGTGCCACCAGTGATCGGGGGGGGCTCATTTTCCCAAACAACACTGAAGCTTTCTTT
13	TRBJ2-1	TRBV5-1	-	-	CASSLGDRNEQFF	TGCGCCAGCAGCTTAGGGGACCGCAATGAGCAGTTCTTC
14	TRBJ2-7	TRBV9	-	-	CASSPGRPLYEQYF	TGTGCCAGCAGCCCAGGGCGACCTCTCTACGAGCAGTACTTC
12	TRBJ1-6	TRBV6-5	-	once	CASRGGPAPLHF	TGTGCCAGCAGAGGAGGTCCGGCACCCCTCCACTTT